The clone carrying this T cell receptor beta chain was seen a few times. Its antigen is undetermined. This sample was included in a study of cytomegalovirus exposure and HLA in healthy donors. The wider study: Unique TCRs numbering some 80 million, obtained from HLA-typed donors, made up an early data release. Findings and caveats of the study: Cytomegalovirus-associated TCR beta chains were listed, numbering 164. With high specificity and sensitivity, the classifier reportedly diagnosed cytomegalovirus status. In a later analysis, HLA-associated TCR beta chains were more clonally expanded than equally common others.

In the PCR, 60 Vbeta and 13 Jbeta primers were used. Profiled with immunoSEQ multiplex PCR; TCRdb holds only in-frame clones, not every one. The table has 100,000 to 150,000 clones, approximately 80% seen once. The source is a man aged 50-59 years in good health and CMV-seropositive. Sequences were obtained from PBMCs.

CDR3 sequence (DNA): TGTGCCAGCAGCCAAGATCCGGACACCATGAACACTGAAGCTTTCTTT. It yields the protein CASSQDPDTMNTEAFF. The chain uses TRBV4-2 and TRBJ1-1; D possibly corresponds to TRBD1 (5 bases). The CDR3 covers 16 residues. Germline lookup yields CDR1 LGHNA and CDR2 YNFKEQ. V was pared by 0 bases and J by 0 bases, with 11 bases between.